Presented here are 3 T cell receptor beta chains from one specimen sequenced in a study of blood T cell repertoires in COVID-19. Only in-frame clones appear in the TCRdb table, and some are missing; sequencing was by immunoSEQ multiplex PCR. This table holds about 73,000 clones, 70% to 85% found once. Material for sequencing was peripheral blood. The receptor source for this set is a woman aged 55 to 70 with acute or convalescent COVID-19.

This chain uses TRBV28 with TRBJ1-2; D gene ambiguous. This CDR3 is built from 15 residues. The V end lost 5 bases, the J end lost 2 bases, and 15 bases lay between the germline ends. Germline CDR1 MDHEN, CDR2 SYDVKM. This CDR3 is CASSASIRRNYGYTF. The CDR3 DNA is TGTGCCAGCAGTGCGAGCATCCGCCGGAACTATGGCTACACCTTC.

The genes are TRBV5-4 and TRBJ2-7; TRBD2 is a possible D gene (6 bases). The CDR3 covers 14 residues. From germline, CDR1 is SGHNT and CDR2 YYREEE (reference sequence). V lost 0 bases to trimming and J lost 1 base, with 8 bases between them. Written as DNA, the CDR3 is TGTGCCAGCAGCTTGGTTGGGGGGTCCTACGAGCAGTACTTC. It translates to CASSLVGGSYEQYF.

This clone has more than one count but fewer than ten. The CDR3 bases are TGTGCCAGCAGGCTTCAGGGGGATGCTGAAGCTTTCTTT. Translated: CASRLQGDAEAFF. The gene calls are TRBV2 and TRBJ1-1; 7 bases align to TRBD1. CDR1 is SNHLY, CDR2 FYNNEI, per germline. CDR3 length: 13 amino acids. J lost 6 bases, V lost 6 bases, and 7 bases had no gene match.